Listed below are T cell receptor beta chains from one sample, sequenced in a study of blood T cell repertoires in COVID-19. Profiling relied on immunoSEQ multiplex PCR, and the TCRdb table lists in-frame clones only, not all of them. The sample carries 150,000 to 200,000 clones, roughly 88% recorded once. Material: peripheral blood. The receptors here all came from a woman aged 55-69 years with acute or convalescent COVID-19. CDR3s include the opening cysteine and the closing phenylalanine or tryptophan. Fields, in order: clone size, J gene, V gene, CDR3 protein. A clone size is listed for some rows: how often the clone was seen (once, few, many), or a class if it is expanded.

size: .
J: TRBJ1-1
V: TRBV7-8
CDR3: CASSLVDRGPNTEAFF

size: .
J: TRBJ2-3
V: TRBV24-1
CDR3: CATSVLGPGGSTDTQYF

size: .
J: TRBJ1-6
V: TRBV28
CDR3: CASRYPTGISPASYNSPLHF

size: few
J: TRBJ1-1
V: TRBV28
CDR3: CASSLQRAEAFF

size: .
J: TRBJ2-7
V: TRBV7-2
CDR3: CASSLVQASYEQYF

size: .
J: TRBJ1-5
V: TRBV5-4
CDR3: CASSLGGSPNQPQHF

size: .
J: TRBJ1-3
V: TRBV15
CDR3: CATSREWDSLQEISGNTIYF

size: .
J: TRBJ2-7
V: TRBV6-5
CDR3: CASSPTLAGPGEQYF

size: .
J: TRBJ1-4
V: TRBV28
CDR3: CGTGALDEKLFF

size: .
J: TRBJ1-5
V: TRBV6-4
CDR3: CASTLRPGQGAPWAQPQHF

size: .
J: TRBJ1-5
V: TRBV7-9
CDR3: CASSHDLKADRGGNQPQHF

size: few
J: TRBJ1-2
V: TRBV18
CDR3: CASSPADTYGYTF

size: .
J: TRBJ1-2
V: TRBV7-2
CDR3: CASSLAGTGGYGYTF

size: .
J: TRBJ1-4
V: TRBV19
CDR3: CASSATGGAYLLNEKLFF

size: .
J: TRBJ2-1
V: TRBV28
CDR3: CASSFQRGGNNEQFF

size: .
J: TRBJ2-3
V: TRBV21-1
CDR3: CASSNTLPTSTDTQYF

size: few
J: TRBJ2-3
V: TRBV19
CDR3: CASSTGTVITDTQYF